The text below deals with one TCR beta chain. What it recognizes is unknown. The identical CDR3 is also encoded by other nucleotide sequences in the sample. Using immunoSEQ multiplex PCR, the repertoire was profiled, and TCRdb retains in-frame clones only, with some absent. The top ten hold about 0.13% of the sample, which has millions of clones, approximately 94% seen once. The data originate from a study of shared clonotypes between healthy human individuals. General study results and limits: Blood was the only sampled material, and tissue repertoires likely differ.

The V and J ends lost 3 bases and 8 bases, in that order; junction bases with no gene match: 6. The CDR3 runs 13 residues. Germline CDR1 reads KGHSH; CDR2 reads LQKENI. Sequencing was performed on naive CD4+ T cells sorted from blood. Indicated subset: CD45RA+ positively selected. The sequence was obtained from a man aged 18 to 29 in good health. The chain employs TRBV18 and TRBJ1-2; 7 nucleotides match TRBD1. The CDR3 protein is CASSPNRGDGYTF. CDR3 bases: TGTGCCAGCTCACCGAACAGGGGAGACGGCTACACCTTC.